The clone carrying this T cell receptor (beta chain) has at least ten counts. Its specificity is not known. This specimen belongs to a study of beta chain features in type 1 diabetes. There are 15 residues in the CDR3. V lost 0 bases to trimming and J lost 2 bases; unmatched junction nucleotides: 1. Germline lookup yields CDR1 LNHDA and CDR2 SQIVND (reference sequence). Investigators reverse transcribed all isolated RNA, so they sequenced expressed TCRB transcripts. Here immunoSEQ multiplex PCR was the method, and the copy in TCRdb shows in-frame clones only, minus some. This table has some 350,000 clones, 9.6% appearing once. Study-level results: Type 1 diabetes patients had moderately but significantly shorter TCRB CDR3s in all four CD4+ subsets.

The rearrangement uses TRBV19 and TRBJ2-1, with 7 positions matching TRBD1. The sample was central memory CD4+ T cells from blood. This clonotype was obtained from a man aged 30 to 45 with type 1 diabetes. DNA of the CDR3: TGTGCCAGTAGTATAGAGGACAGGACCTACAATGAGCAGTTCTTC. This gives the protein CASSIEDRTYNEQFF.